This section outlines one T cell receptor (beta chain) sequence together with its context. What it binds is not known. Through template switching, UMIs that included a 6-nucleotide sample barcode were added. TCRdb reworked the 5' RACE reads into one entry per CDR3 protein, no DNA. The listing contains about 440,000 distinct CDR3 sequences. This sample stems from a study of monozygotic twins with inflammatory bowel disease. Study results and limitations: The data gave no support to a single strong IBD-associated signal or clonotype.

The CDR3 consists of 14 residues. CDR1 LNHDA and CDR2 SQIVND come from the germline V gene (reference sequence). The specimen was blood. The chain has TRBV19 and TRBJ2-5; lacking DNA, the TRBD1 call made by TCRdb goes unchecked. This clonotype was obtained from a human donor with ulcerative colitis or Crohn's disease, or a healthy co-twin of an affected twin (not recorded which). The CDR3 loop is CASRPDRAVETQYF.